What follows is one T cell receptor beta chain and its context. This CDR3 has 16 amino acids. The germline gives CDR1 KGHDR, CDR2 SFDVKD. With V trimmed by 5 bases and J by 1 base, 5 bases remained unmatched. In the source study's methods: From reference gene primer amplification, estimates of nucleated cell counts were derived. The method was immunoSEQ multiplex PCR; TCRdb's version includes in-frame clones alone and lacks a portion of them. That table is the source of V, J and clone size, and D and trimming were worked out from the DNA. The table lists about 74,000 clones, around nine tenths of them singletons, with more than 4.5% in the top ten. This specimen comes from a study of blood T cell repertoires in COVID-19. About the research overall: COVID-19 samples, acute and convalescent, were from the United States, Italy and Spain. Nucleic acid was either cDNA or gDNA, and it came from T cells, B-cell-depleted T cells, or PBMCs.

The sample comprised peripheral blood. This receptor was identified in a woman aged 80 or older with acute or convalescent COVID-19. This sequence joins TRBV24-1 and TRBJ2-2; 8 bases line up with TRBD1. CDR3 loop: CATSVSGTGNTGELFF. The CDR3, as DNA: TGTGCCACCAGTGTCTCCGGGACAGGGAACACCGGGGAGCTGTTTTTT.